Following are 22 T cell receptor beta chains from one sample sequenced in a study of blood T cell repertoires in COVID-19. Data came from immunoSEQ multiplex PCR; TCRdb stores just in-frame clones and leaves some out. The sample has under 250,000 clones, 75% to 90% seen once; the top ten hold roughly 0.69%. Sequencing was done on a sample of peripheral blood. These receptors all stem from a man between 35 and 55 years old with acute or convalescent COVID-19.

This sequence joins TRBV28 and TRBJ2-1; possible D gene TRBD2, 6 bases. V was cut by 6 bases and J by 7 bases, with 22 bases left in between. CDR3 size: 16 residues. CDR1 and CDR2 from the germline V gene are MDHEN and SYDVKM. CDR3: CASSRSGATAKNEQFF. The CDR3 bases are TGTGCCAGCAGCCGTAGCGGAGCAACCGCCAAGAATGAGCAGTTCTTC.

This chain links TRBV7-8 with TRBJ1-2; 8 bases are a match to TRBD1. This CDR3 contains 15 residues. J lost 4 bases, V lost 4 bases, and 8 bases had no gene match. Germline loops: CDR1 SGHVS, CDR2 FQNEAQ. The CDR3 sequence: CASSSDRAMGYGYTF. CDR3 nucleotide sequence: TGTGCCAGCAGCTCGGACAGGGCCATGGGCTATGGCTACACCTTC.

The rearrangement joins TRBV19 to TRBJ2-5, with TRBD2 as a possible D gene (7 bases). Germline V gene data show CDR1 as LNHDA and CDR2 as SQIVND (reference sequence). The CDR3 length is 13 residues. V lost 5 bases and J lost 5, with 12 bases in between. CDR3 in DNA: TGTGCCAGTAGTGGCGGGGGCATGGAGACCCAGTACTTC. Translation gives CASSGGGMETQYF.

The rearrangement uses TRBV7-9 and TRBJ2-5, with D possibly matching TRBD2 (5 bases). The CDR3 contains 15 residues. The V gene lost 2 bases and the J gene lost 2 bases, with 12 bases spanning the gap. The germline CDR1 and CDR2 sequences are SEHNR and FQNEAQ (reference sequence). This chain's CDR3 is CASSLTFGVQETQYF. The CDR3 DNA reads TGTGCCAGCAGCTTAACTTTCGGGGTACAAGAGACCCAGTACTTC.

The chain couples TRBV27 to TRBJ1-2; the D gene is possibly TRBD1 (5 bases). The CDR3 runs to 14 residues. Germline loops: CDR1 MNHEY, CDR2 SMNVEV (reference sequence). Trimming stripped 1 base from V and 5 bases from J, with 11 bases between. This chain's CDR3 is CASSLFGGLYGYTF. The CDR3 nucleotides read TGTGCCAGCAGTTTATTTGGGGGGTTATATGGCTACACCTTC.

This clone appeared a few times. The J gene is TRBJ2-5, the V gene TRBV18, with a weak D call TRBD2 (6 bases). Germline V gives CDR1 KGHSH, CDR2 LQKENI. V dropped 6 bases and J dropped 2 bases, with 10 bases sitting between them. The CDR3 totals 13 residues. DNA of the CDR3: TGTGCCAGCTCCCCGGCGGGGCAAGAGACCCAGTACTTC. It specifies CASSPAGQETQYF.

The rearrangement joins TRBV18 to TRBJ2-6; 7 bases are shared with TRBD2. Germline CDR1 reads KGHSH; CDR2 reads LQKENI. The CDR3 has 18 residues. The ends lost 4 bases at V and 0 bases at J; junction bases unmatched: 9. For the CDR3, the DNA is TGTGCCAGCTCACAAGAGCCAGCGGGATCCTCTGGGGCCAACGTCCTGACTTTC. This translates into CASSQEPAGSSGANVLTF.

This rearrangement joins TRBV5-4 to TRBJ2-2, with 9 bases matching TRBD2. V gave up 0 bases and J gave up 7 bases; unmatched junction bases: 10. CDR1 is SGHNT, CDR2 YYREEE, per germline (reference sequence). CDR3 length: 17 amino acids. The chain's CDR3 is CASSLGGRGGAVGELFF. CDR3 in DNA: TGTGCCAGCAGCTTGGGGGGCCGCGGGGGGGCCGTCGGGGAGCTGTTTTTT. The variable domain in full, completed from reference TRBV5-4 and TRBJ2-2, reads ETGVTQSPTHLIKTRGQQVTLRCSSQSGHNTVSWYQQALGQGPQFIFQYYREEENGRGNFPPRFSGLQFPNYSSELNVNALELDDSALYLCASSLGGRGGAVGELFFGEGSRLTVL.

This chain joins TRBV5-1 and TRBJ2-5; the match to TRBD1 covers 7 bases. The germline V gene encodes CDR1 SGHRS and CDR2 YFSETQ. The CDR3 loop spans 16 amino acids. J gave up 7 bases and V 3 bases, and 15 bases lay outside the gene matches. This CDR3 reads CASSYNRGGEVGTQYF. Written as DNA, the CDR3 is TGCGCCAGCAGCTATAACAGGGGTGGTGAAGTGGGGACCCAGTACTTC.

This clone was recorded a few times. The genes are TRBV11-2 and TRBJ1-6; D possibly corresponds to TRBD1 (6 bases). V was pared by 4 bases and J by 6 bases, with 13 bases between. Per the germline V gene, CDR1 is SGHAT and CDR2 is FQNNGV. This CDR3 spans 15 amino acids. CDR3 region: CASSYTGPSNSPLHF. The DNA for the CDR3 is TGTGCCAGCAGCTATACAGGGCCATCTAATTCACCCCTCCACTTT.

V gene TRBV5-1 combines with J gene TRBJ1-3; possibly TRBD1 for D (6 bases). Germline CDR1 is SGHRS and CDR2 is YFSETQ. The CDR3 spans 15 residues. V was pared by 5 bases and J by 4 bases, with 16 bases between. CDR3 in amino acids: CASRDPQGNGNTIYF. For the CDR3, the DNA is TGCGCCAGCAGAGACCCACAGGGAAACGGAAACACCATATATTTT.

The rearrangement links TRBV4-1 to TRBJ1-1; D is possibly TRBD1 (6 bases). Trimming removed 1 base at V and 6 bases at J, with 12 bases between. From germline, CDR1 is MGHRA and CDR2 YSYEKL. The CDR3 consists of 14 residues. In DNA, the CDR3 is TGCGCCAGCAGCCAAGGTCAGGGGAAGGCTGAAGCTTTCTTT. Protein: CASSQGQGKAEAFF.

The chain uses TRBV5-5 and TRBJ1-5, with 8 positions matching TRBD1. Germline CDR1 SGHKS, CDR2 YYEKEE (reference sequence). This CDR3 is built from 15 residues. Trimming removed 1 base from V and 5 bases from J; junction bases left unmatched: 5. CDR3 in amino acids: CASSLITGGDQPQHF. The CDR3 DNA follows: TGTGCCAGCAGCTTGATAACAGGGGGTGATCAGCCCCAGCATTTT. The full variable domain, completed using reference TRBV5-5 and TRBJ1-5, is DAGVTQSPTHLIKTRGQQVTLRCSPISGHKSVSWYQQVLGQGPQFIFQYYEKEERGRGNFPDRFSARQFPNYSSELNVNALLLGDSALYLCASSLITGGDQPQHFGDGTRLSIL.

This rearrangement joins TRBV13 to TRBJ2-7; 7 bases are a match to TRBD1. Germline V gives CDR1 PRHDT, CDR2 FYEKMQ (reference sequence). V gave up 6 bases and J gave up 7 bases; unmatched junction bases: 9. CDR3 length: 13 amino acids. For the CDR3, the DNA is TGTGCCAGCAGAACGACAGGGTCAGGAGAGCAGTACTTC. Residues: CASRTTGSGEQYF.

The CDR3 DNA reads TGTGCCAGCAGCTTCTCTACTACGGCCGGGGAAGCTTTCTTT. Translated: CASSFSTTAGEAFF. The V gene is TRBV11-1, the J gene TRBJ1-1; D unclear. Germline V gene lookup returns CDR1 SGHAT and CDR2 FQDESV (reference sequence). Between the trimmed V and J ends, which lost 3 bases and 8 bases, there was a span of 16 bases. The CDR3 sequence is 14 residues long.

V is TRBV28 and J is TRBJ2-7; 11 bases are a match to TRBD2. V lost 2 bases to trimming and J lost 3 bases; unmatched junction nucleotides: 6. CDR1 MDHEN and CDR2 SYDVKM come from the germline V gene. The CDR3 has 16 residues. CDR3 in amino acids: CASSLTGLAGYYEQYF. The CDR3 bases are TGTGCCAGCAGTTTAACCGGACTAGCGGGCTACTACGAGCAGTACTTC. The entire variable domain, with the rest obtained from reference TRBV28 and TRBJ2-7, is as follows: DVKVTQSSRYLVKRTGEKVFLECVQDMDHENMFWYRQDPGLGLRLIYFSYDVKMKEKGDIPEGYSVSREKKERFSLILESASTNQTSMYLCASSLTGLAGYYEQYFGPGTRLTVT.

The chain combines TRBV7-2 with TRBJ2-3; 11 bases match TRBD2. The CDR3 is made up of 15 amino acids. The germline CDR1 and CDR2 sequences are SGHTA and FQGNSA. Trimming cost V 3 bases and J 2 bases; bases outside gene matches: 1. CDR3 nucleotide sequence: TGTGCCAGCAGCTTTAGCGGGGGGGCCACAGATACGCAGTATTTT. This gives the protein CASSFSGGATDTQYF. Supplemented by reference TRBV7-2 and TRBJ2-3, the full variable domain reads GAGVSQSPSNKVTEKGKDVELRCDPISGHTALYWYRQSLGQGLEFLIYFQGNSAPDKSGLPSDRFSAERTGGSVSTLTIQRTQQEDSAVYLCASSFSGGATDTQYFGPGTRLTVL.

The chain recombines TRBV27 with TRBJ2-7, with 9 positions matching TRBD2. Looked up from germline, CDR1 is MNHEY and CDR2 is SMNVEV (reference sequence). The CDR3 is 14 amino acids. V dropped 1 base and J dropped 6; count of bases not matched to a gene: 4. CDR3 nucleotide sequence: TGTGCCAGCAGTTTATTGGGGACTAGCAGCGAGCAGTACTTC. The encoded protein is CASSLLGTSSEQYF.

The CDR3 DNA follows: TGCAGTGCTGTCCGTGAGCCTGAGCAGTTCTTC. Amino acids: CSAVREPEQFF. The chain employs TRBV20-1 and TRBJ2-1; D is unresolved. This CDR3 is 11 amino acids long. V was cut by 5 bases and J by 9 bases, with 11 bases left in between. CDR1 is DFQATT, CDR2 SNEGSKA, per germline (reference sequence).

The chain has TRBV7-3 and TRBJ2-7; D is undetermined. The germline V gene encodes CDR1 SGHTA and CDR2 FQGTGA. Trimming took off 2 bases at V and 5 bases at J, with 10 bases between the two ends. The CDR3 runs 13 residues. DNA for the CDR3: TGTGCCAGCAGCTTAGTGGCATTCGACGAGCAGTACTTC. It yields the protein CASSLVAFDEQYF.

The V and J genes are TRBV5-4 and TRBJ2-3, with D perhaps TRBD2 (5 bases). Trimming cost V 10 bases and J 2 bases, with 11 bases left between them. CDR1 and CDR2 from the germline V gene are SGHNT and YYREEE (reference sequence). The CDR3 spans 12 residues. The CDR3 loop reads CAASGNTDTQYF. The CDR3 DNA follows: TGTGCCGCTTCGGGGAACACAGATACGCAGTATTTT. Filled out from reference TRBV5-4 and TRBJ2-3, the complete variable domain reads ETGVTQSPTHLIKTRGQQVTLRCSSQSGHNTVSWYQQALGQGPQFIFQYYREEENGRGNFPPRFSGLQFPNYSSELNVNALELDDSALYLCAASGNTDTQYFGPGTRLTVL.

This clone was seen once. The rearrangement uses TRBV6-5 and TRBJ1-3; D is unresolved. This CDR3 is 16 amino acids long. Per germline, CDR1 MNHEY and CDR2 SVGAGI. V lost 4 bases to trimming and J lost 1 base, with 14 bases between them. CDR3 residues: CASSLGSYRSGNTIYF. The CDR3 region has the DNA TGTGCCAGCAGTTTGGGCAGCTATCGTTCTGGAAACACCATATATTTT.